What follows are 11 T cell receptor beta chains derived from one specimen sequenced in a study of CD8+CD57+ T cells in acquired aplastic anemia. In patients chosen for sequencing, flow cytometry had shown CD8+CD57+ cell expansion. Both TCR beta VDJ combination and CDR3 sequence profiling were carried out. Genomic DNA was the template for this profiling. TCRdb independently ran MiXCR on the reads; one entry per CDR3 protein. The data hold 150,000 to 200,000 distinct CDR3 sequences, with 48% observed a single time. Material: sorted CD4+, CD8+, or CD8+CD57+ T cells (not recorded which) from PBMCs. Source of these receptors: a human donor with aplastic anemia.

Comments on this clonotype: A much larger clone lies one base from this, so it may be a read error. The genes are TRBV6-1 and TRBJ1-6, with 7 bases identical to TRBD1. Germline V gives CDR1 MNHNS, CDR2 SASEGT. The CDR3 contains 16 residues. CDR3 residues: CASSERGTVHKSPLHF. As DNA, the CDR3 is TGTGCCAGCAGTGAACGCGGGACAGTTCATAAGTCACCCCTCCACTTT.

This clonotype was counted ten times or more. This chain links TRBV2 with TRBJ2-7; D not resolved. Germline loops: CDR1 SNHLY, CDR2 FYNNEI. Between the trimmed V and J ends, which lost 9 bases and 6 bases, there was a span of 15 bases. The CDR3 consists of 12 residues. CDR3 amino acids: CARRPPPGEQYF. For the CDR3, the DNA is TGTGCCAGACGGCCTCCTCCGGGCGAGCAGTACTTC. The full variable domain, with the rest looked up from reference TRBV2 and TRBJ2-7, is EPEVTQTPSHQVTQMGQEVILRCVPISNHLYFYWYRQILGQKVEFLVSFYNNEISEKSEIFDDQFSVERPDGSNFTLKIRSTKLEDSAMYFCARRPPPGEQYFGPGTRLTVT.

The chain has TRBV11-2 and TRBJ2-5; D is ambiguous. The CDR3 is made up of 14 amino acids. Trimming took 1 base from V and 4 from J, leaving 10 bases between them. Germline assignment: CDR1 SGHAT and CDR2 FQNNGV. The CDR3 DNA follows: TGTGCCAGCAGCTTAGGGACCCTAAGAGAGACCCAGTACTTC. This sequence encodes CASSLGTLRETQYF.

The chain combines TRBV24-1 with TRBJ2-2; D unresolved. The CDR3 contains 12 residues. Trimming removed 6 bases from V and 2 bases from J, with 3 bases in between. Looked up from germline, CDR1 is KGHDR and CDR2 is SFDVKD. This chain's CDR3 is CATSLNTGELFF. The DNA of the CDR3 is TGTGCCACCAGTCTCAACACCGGGGAGCTGTTTTTT.

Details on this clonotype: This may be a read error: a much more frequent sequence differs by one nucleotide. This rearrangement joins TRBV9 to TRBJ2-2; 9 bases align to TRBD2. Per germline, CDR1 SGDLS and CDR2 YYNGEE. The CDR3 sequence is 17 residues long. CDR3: CASSVATGLAGTGEQFF. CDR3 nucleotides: TGTGCCAGCAGCGTAGCTACGGGGCTAGCGGGGACCGGGGAGCAGTTTTTT.

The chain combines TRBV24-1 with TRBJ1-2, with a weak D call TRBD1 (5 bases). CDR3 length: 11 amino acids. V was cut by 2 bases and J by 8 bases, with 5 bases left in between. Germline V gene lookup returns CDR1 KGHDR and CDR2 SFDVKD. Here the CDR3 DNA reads TGTGCCACCAGTGATTGGACAGGCTACACCTTC. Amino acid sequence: CATSDWTGYTF.

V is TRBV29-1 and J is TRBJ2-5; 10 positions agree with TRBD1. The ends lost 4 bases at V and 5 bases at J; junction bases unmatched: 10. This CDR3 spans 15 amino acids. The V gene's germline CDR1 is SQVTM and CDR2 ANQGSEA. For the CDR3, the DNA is TGCAGCGTTGGTGTTGGGACAGGGGATGTCGAGACCCAGTACTTC. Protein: CSVGVGTGDVETQYF.

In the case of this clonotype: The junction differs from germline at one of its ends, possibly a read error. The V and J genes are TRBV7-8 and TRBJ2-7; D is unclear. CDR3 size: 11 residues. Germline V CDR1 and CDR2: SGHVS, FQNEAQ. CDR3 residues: CTSSRTDEQYF. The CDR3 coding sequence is TGTACCAGCAGTCGGACCGACGAGCAGTACTTC. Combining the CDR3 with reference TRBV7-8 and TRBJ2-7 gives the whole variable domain GAGVSQSPRYKVAKRGQDVALRCDPISGHVSLFWYQQALGQGPEFLTYFQNEAQLDKSGLPSDRFFAERPEGSVSTLKIQRTQQEDSAVYLCTSSRTDEQYFGPGTRLTVT.

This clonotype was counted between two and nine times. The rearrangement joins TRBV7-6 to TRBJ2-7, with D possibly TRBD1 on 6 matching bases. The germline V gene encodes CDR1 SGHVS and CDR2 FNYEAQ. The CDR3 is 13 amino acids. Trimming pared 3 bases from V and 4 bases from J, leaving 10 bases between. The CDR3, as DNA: TGTGCCAGCAGCTTCGGACAGTTATACGAGCAGTACTTC. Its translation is CASSFGQLYEQYF.

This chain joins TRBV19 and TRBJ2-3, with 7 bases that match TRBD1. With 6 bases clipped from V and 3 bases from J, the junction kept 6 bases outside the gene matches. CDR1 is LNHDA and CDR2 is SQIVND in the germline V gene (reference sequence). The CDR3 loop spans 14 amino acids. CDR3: CASRRGPGTDTQYF. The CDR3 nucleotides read TGTGCCAGTAGGAGGGGGCCGGGAACAGATACGCAGTATTTT.

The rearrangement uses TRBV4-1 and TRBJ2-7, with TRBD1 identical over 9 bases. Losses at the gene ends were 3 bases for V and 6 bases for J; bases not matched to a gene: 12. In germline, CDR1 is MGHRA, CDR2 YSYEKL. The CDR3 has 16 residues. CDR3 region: CASSQTTGTGRSEQYF. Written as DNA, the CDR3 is TGCGCCAGCAGCCAGACCACCGGGACAGGGCGCTCCGAGCAGTACTTC.